The 18 T cell receptor beta chains in this list originate from one sample, sequenced in a study of response to subunit inactivated influenza vaccine listed by TCRdb under 2018. The library was prepared using RT-PCR. TCRdb records Illumina HiSeq 2500 as the sequencer. TCRdb took the public reads, trimmed them with fastp at Q25, ran MiXCR for clone calling and kept in-frame beta chains. CDR3 protein duplicates are merged, each entry listing the most common genes and DNA. The sample yields 400,000 to 550,000 distinct CDR3 sequences; 25% were counted once. The ten top clones hold around 2% of the sample. The specimen was CD4+ T cells sorted from PBMCs, collected roughly 5 days after vaccination. The receptor source for this set is a man aged 45-65 years who received an inactivated influenza vaccine. Donor details come from another sample of the same person, matched by shared clones.

V gene TRBV18 combines with J gene TRBJ2-1; D gene uncertain. CDR3 length: 15 residues. Germline loops: CDR1 KGHSH, CDR2 LQKENI. Trimming cost V 1 base and J 5 bases, with 12 bases left between them. The CDR3 region is CASSPLGPNNNEQFF. CDR3 in DNA: TGTGCCAGCTCACCACTCGGACCAAACAACAATGAGCAGTTCTTC.

The chain recombines TRBV7-2 with TRBJ1-1; the match to TRBD1 covers 10 bases. There are 15 residues in the CDR3. V shed 3 bases and J 6 bases; nucleotides not matched to a gene: 7. The V gene's germline CDR1 is SGHTA and CDR2 FQGNSA. Here the CDR3 reads CASSFSTGQGAEAFF. CDR3 DNA: TGTGCCAGCAGCTTTTCCACAGGACAGGGGGCTGAAGCTTTCTTT.

There are a few counts of this clonotype. The chain couples TRBV20-1 to TRBJ2-2; 11 nucleotides match TRBD2. The CDR3 is made up of 16 amino acids. Germline V gives CDR1 DFQATT, CDR2 SNEGSKA (reference sequence). V was clipped by 5 bases and J by 5 bases; unmatched bases: 10. The CDR3 region is CSASVAGGPRTGELFF. As DNA, the CDR3 is TGCAGTGCTTCCGTAGCGGGGGGGCCTCGGACCGGGGAGCTGTTTTTT.

The rearrangement uses TRBV12-3 or TRBV12-4 and TRBJ1-3; D is unresolved. The CDR3 extends over 14 amino acids. Deletions cut 6 bases from V and 0 bases from J, with 9 bases between. The CDR3 DNA is TGTGCCAGCAGACAGTCGGTCTCTGGAAACACCATATATTTT. Amino acid sequence: CASRQSVSGNTIYF.

In its sample, this clonotype was seen a few times. The chain couples TRBV12-3 or TRBV12-4 to TRBJ2-7, with 7 bases lining up with TRBD2. This CDR3 contains 14 residues. J lost 6 bases, V lost 3 bases, and 8 bases had no gene match. CDR3 coding DNA: TGTGCCAGCAGTTTGATGCGGGGGATGCGCGAGCAGTACTTC. The encoded protein is CASSLMRGMREQYF.

The CDR3 coding sequence is TGCAGTGCCCCGGAATACTATGGCTACACCTTC. Translation gives CSAPEYYGYTF. The rearrangement uses TRBV20-1 and TRBJ1-2; D ambiguous. Trimming pared 6 bases from V and 3 bases from J, leaving 8 bases between. The length of the CDR3 is 11 residues. The germline V gene encodes CDR1 DFQATT and CDR2 SNEGSKA (reference sequence).

This clonotype was found a few times. The J gene is TRBJ2-1, the V gene TRBV5-1; the D is unclear. Trimming removed 4 bases at V and 6 bases at J, with 14 bases between. The germline CDR1 and CDR2 sequences are SGHRS and YFSETQ. There are 14 residues in the CDR3. DNA of the CDR3: TGCGCCAGCAGCCCCCGCGATATCCTCAATGAGCAGTTCTTC. Translated, it gives CASSPRDILNEQFF.

V is TRBV20-1 and J is TRBJ2-1; D perhaps matches TRBD2 (6 bases). The CDR3 has 13 residues. Germline CDR1 is DFQATT and CDR2 is SNEGSKA (reference sequence). Trimming left V 3 bases short and J 12 bases short, with 18 bases between. DNA for the CDR3: TGCAGTGCTAGGGGGAGGCTGGTCCCCGCGCAGTTCTTC. Its protein is CSARGRLVPAQFF.

This clonotype was seen more than once but under ten times. The genes are TRBV20-1 and TRBJ2-7, with 11 nucleotides matching TRBD2. The CDR3 contains 15 residues. Germline V lookup: CDR1 DFQATT, CDR2 SNEGSKA (reference sequence). Trimming removed 3 bases from V and 0 bases from J; junction bases left unmatched: 4. The CDR3 DNA follows: TGCAGTGCTAGTCCAACTAGCGGGAGCTCCTACGAGCAGTACTTC. This encodes CSASPTSGSSYEQYF.

This clonotype was counted only a few times. V usage is TRBV7-9 and J usage is TRBJ2-5, with D unresolved. V lost 6 bases, J lost 2 bases, and 10 bases lay in between. This CDR3 contains 13 residues. Germline-derived CDR1 and CDR2 are SEHNR and FQNEAQ (reference sequence). DNA of the CDR3: TGTGCCAGCAGTCCGGCAGGTCAAGAGACCCAGTACTTC. Its protein is CASSPAGQETQYF.

This clonotype occurred a few times. V is TRBV30 and J is TRBJ2-5; TRBD1 agrees at 7 bases. J gave up 3 bases and V 4 bases, and 5 bases lay outside the gene matches. The CDR3 runs 13 residues. Germline CDR1 reads GTSNPN; CDR2 reads SVGIG (reference sequence). The CDR3 here is CAWTTGNEETQYF. The DNA of the CDR3 is TGTGCCTGGACGACAGGGAATGAAGAGACCCAGTACTTC.

The chain couples TRBV5-1 to TRBJ2-3, with D possibly matching TRBD2 (5 bases). The V end was cut by 3 bases, the J end by 4 bases, with 9 bases between. The CDR3 loop spans 13 amino acids. The germline V gene has CDR1 SGHRS and CDR2 YFSETQ. CDR3 loop: CASSSQLADTQYF. CDR3 bases: TGCGCCAGCAGCTCCCAACTAGCAGATACGCAGTATTTT.

This clonotype has just a few counts. The chain's CDR3 is CAISEQGGGNQPQHF. As DNA, the CDR3 is TGTGCCATCAGTGAGCAGGGGGGCGGCAATCAGCCCCAGCATTTT. The genes are TRBV10-3 and TRBJ1-5; 7 nucleotides match TRBD1. The CDR3 is made up of 15 amino acids. With 2 bases clipped from V and 2 bases from J, the junction kept 3 bases outside the gene matches. Germline V gene sequence: CDR1 ENHRY, CDR2 SYGVKD.

This clonotype has just a few counts. V is TRBV5-1 and J is TRBJ2-1; 14 bases are a match to TRBD2. This CDR3 spans 18 amino acids. CDR1 is SGHRS, CDR2 YFSETQ, per germline. Trimming at V came to 3 bases and at J to 7 bases, leaving 12 bases not matched to a gene. The chain's CDR3 is CASSSYPGLAGVGNEQFF. The CDR3, as DNA: TGCGCCAGCAGCTCATACCCGGGACTAGCGGGGGTAGGAAATGAGCAGTTCTTC.

This clonotype was picked up a small number of times. The chain uses TRBV6-5 and TRBJ1-6; D possibly corresponds to TRBD1 (5 bases). The V and J ends lost 0 bases and 4 bases respectively, with 10 bases between them. The CDR3 has 16 residues. Germline V lookup: CDR1 MNHEY, CDR2 SVGAGI. CDR3 nucleotide sequence: TGTGCCAGCAGTTACTCCGCGAAGGGGTATAATTCACCCCTCCACTTT. It translates to CASSYSAKGYNSPLHF.

In DNA, the CDR3 is TGTGCCACCAGTGACCCTGGACAGCCGACAGATACGCAGTATTTT. Its protein is CATSDPGQPTDTQYF. V usage is TRBV24-1 and J usage is TRBJ2-3, with D maybe TRBD1 (6 bases). The CDR3 has 15 residues. Trimming took off 4 bases at V and 3 bases at J, with 13 bases between the two ends. The germline CDR1 and CDR2 sequences are KGHDR and SFDVKD.

This clonotype showed up many times. The CDR3 region is CASSLGRLNTEAFF. DNA of the CDR3: TGCGCCAGCAGCTTAGGTCGGTTGAACACTGAAGCTTTCTTT. This chain joins TRBV5-1 and TRBJ1-1, with no clear D. Trimming pared 2 bases from V and 0 bases from J, leaving 8 bases between. Germline values: CDR1 SGHRS, CDR2 YFSETQ. The CDR3 runs to 14 residues.

A few counts support this clonotype. This chain joins TRBV5-1 and TRBJ2-7; no firm D call. V was clipped by 0 bases and J by 3 bases, with 7 bases between them. Looked up from germline, CDR1 is SGHRS and CDR2 is YFSETQ. This CDR3 comprises 13 residues. CDR3 sequence reads: CASSLEISYEQYF. In nucleotides, the CDR3 is TGCGCCAGCAGCTTGGAGATCAGCTACGAGCAGTACTTC.